Listed here are 27 T cell receptor beta chains from one sample, sequenced in a study of a mutant IDH1 vaccine in newly diagnosed glioma. Indicated time point: baseline, week 1 (first vaccination visit). Specified treatment: pre-vaccination baseline after standard-of-care therapy. The data were produced by immunoSEQ multiplex PCR, yet TCRdb's version contains in-frame clones alone and is incomplete. Among about 34,000 clones listed, more than 70% were seen once. The sequences come from peripheral blood mononuclear cells (PBMCs), collected from a glioma patient treated with radiotherapy, temozolomide or both. These receptors were obtained from a man aged 45 to 65 with glioma. Some clones in this sample may be carry-over from other donors' samples.

The CDR3 spells CASSWGTESEQYF. In DNA, the CDR3 is TGTGCCAGCAGCTGGGGGACAGAATCTGAGCAGTACTTC. The V call is TRBV5-6, the J call TRBJ2-7; 7 positions agree with TRBD1. The CDR3 extends over 13 amino acids. Germline CDR1 and CDR2: SGHDT and YYEEEE. The J segment lost 7 bases and the V segment lost 3 bases, leaving 7 bases of the junction unmatched.

This clone was detected a few times. The genes are TRBV7-9 and TRBJ1-1, with 7 bases fitting TRBD1. The CDR3 runs 12 residues. Germline CDR1 SEHNR, CDR2 FQNEAQ (reference sequence). V lost 4 bases to trimming and J lost 7 bases; unmatched junction nucleotides: 3. The CDR3 loop reads CASSSNRGEAFF. DNA for the CDR3: TGTGCCAGCAGCTCCAACAGGGGTGAAGCTTTCTTT.

V usage is TRBV7-9 and J usage is TRBJ2-1; no definite D call. Between the trimmed V and J ends, which lost 2 bases and 10 bases, there was a span of 18 bases. Germline CDR1 is SEHNR and CDR2 is FQNEAQ (reference sequence). The CDR3 has 15 amino acids. The CDR3 spells CASSLTSVVTPEQFF. CDR3 DNA sequence: TGTGCCAGCAGCTTAACTTCCGTCGTCACCCCAGAGCAGTTCTTC. Based on the CDR3 plus reference TRBV7-9 and TRBJ2-1, the full variable domain is DTGVSQNPRHKITKRGQNVTFRCDPISEHNRLYWYRQTLGQGPEFLTYFQNEAQLEKSRLLSDRFSAERPKGSFSTLEIQRTEQGDSAMYLCASSLTSVVTPEQFFGPGTRLTVL.

This chain connects TRBV27 to TRBJ1-1, with D perhaps matching TRBD1 (5 bases). The V gene lost 6 bases and the J gene lost 3 bases, with 11 bases spanning the gap. There are 13 residues in the CDR3. CDR1 and CDR2 (germline): MNHEY, SMNVEV (reference sequence). CDR3 loop: CASSKTGYTEAFF. DNA for the CDR3: TGTGCCAGCAGCAAAACAGGTTACACTGAAGCTTTCTTT.

The genes are TRBV7-2 and TRBJ1-1; 8 nucleotides align to TRBD1. This CDR3 contains 17 residues. Germline V gene lookup returns CDR1 SGHTA and CDR2 FQGNSA. The V segment lost 1 base and the J segment 2 bases; nucleotides outside the gene matches: 9. CDR3 sequence: CASSLGIGGTGNTEAFF. The CDR3 bases are TGTGCCAGCAGCTTAGGTATAGGGGGGACAGGTAACACTGAAGCTTTCTTT.

The V and J genes are TRBV19 and TRBJ2-7, with TRBD2 identical over 7 bases. The germline gives CDR1 LNHDA, CDR2 SQIVND (reference sequence). The V and J ends lost 8 bases and 7 bases, in that order; junction bases with no gene match: 11. This CDR3 has 13 amino acids. CDR3 bases: TGTGCCAGTTCACCAGGACTAGTGAGGGAGCAGTACTTC. It specifies CASSPGLVREQYF.

V gene TRBV1 combines with J gene TRBJ2-3; TRBD2, the D gene given by the table, was not confirmed from the DNA. TRBV1 is given as a pseudogene. The CDR3 has 16 amino acids. The CDR3 nucleotides are TGCACCAGCAGCCAAGATACGGGGGGGAACACAGATACGCAGTATTTT. It yields the protein CTSSQDTGGNTDTQYF.

The V call is TRBV6-5, the J call TRBJ2-2; 7 nucleotides align to TRBD1. V was pared by 2 bases and J by 9 bases, with 9 bases of the junction left unmatched. Per the germline V gene, CDR1 is MNHEY and CDR2 is SVGAGI. This CDR3 is built from 15 residues. The CDR3 spells CASSYEGQLLRELFF. In nucleotides, the CDR3 is TGTGCCAGCAGTTACGAGGGACAGCTTCTCCGGGAGCTGTTTTTT.

J is TRBJ2-7 and V is TRBV7-2; TRBD2 matches at 7 bases. This CDR3 region has 15 residues. Germline assignment: CDR1 SGHTA and CDR2 FQGNSA. The trim removed 4 bases at V and 2 bases at J, leaving 8 bases unmatched. The CDR3 region is CASSSRGTKAYEQYF. In nucleotides, the CDR3 is TGTGCCAGCAGCTCCCGAGGGACTAAAGCCTACGAGCAGTACTTC. The variable domain in full, with the rest retrieved from reference TRBV7-2 and TRBJ2-7, is GAGVSQSPSNKVTEKGKDVELRCDPISGHTALYWYRQSLGQGLEFLIYFQGNSAPDKSGLPSDRFSAERTGGSVSTLTIQRTQQEDSAVYLCASSSRGTKAYEQYFGPGTRLTVT.

The chain employs TRBV30 and TRBJ2-7; TRBD1 matches at 9 bases. Germline V gene data show CDR1 as GTSNPN and CDR2 as SVGIG (reference sequence). The V segment lost 3 bases and the J segment 2 bases; nucleotides outside the gene matches: 5. CDR3 length: 14 residues. The DNA for the CDR3 is TGTGCCTGGAGGAGGGACAGGGACACCTACGAGCAGTACTTC. It specifies CAWRRDRDTYEQYF.

There are a few counts of this clone. V gene TRBV5-1 combines with J gene TRBJ1-1; D uncertain. Germline CDR1 and CDR2: SGHRS and YFSETQ. This CDR3 region has 13 residues. Trimming took 2 bases from V and 1 from J, leaving 6 bases between them. The CDR3: CASSFTTNTEAFF. CDR3 sequence (DNA): TGCGCCAGCAGCTTTACTACGAACACTGAAGCTTTCTTT.

The rearrangement joins TRBV9 to TRBJ2-3; possibly TRBD2 for D (5 bases). The CDR3 runs 16 residues. Germline CDR1 and CDR2: SGDLS and YYNGEE. The V gene lost 0 bases and the J gene lost 2 bases, with 13 bases spanning the gap. CDR3 sequence (DNA): TGTGCCAGCAGCGTAGGTGGGAGCCTCTACACAGATACGCAGTATTTT. Its protein is CASSVGGSLYTDTQYF.

The chain combines TRBV25-1 with TRBJ2-3; either TRBD1 or TRBD2 may supply D (5 bases each). The V end was cut by 5 bases, the J end by 0 bases, with 15 bases between. Germline lookup yields CDR1 MGHDK and CDR2 SYGVNS. This CDR3 region has 16 residues. The CDR3 is CASSRRPGASTDTQYF. CDR3 coding DNA: TGTGCCAGCAGTCGTCGACCCGGGGCTAGCACAGATACGCAGTATTTT.

Here the CDR3 DNA reads TGTGCCTGGAGTGTTCAGGGAGCTTCACCCCTCCACTTT. Its protein product is CAWSVQGASPLHF. This chain connects TRBV30 to TRBJ1-6, with D possibly matching TRBD1 (5 bases). V lost 0 bases and J 9 bases, leaving 9 bases between the germline ends. The CDR3 runs to 13 residues. From germline, CDR1 is GTSNPN and CDR2 SVGIG (reference sequence). The full variable domain, its missing parts supplied by reference TRBV30 and TRBJ1-6, is SQTIHQWPATLVQPVGSPLSLECTVEGTSNPNLYWYRQAAGRGLQLLFYSVGIGQISSEVPQNLSASRPQDRQFILSSKKLLLSDSGFYLCAWSVQGASPLHFGNGTRLTVT.

The chain carries TRBV7-9 and TRBJ1-1; D unresolved. The V and J ends lost 4 bases and 5 bases respectively, with 11 bases between them. Germline V gene lookup returns CDR1 SEHNR and CDR2 FQNEAQ (reference sequence). This CDR3 is 13 amino acids long. The CDR3 spells CASSSPLGTEAFF. The CDR3 DNA reads as TGTGCCAGCAGCTCTCCACTGGGGACTGAAGCTTTCTTT.

This sequence joins TRBV6-1 and TRBJ2-3; 9 bases map to TRBD2. The CDR3 has 15 amino acids. Germline CDR1 reads MNHNS; CDR2 reads SASEGT. The V and J ends lost 4 bases and 5 bases, in that order; junction bases with no gene match: 7. As DNA, the CDR3 is TGTGCCAGCAGTGTATCGAGCGGGGGGAGAGATACGCAGTATTTT. This codes for CASSVSSGGRDTQYF.

This clone showed up just once. This chain uses TRBV27 with TRBJ1-2; D might be TRBD1 (5 bases). Trimming took off 3 bases at V and 0 bases at J, with 8 bases between the two ends. The CDR3 sequence is 14 residues long. The germline CDR1 and CDR2 sequences are MNHEY and SMNVEV (reference sequence). CDR3 DNA sequence: TGTGCCAGCAGTTTCGGGGGAGCTAACTATGGCTACACCTTC. Translating gives CASSFGGANYGYTF.

The rearrangement links TRBV5-8 to TRBJ2-2; D gene unclear. This CDR3 spans 14 amino acids. CDR1 and CDR2 (germline): SGHTS, YDEGEE. Trimming left V 5 bases short and J 2 bases short, with 10 bases between. CDR3 sequence (DNA): TGTGCCAGCAGTTTGAGCCCAAACACCGGGGAGCTGTTTTTT. This codes for CASSLSPNTGELFF.

CDR3 DNA sequence: TGTGCCAGCCTGCGGGACACATCCAACTATGGCTACACCTTC. Its translation: CASLRDTSNYGYTF. The chain uses TRBV2 and TRBJ1-2, with D maybe TRBD1 (6 bases). Germline values: CDR1 SNHLY, CDR2 FYNNEI. The ends were cut back, 8 bases at V and 2 bases at J, with 15 bases in the middle. There are 14 residues in the CDR3.

A single count supports this clone. The V gene is TRBV25-1, the J gene TRBJ2-6, with D perhaps given as TRBD1 or TRBD2 (5 bases each). Trimming cost V 0 bases and J 4 bases, with 10 bases left between them. The germline V gene has CDR1 MGHDK and CDR2 SYGVNS. The CDR3 runs to 16 residues. CDR3 protein: CASSEYGGSGANVLTF. The CDR3 coding sequence is TGTGCCAGCAGTGAATATGGGGGTTCAGGGGCCAACGTCCTGACTTTC.

As DNA, the CDR3 is TGTGCCAGTAGTATAGGCCTCCGATCTGGCTACACCTTC. Residues: CASSIGLRSGYTF. J is TRBJ1-2 and V is TRBV19, with D hard to call. Per germline, CDR1 LNHDA and CDR2 SQIVND (reference sequence). Trimming cost V 1 base and J 7 bases, with 10 bases left between them. This CDR3 comprises 13 residues. Combining the CDR3 with reference TRBV19 and TRBJ1-2 gives the whole variable domain DGGITQSPKYLFRKEGQNVTLSCEQNLNHDAMYWYRQDPGQGLRLIYYSQIVNDFQKGDIAEGYSVSREKKESFPLTVTSAQKNPTAFYLCASSIGLRSGYTFGSGTRLTVV.

This clone was observed once. V and J are TRBV10-3 and TRBJ2-2, with D possibly TRBD2 on 5 matching bases. Germline V gene sequence: CDR1 ENHRY, CDR2 SYGVKD. This CDR3 is built from 12 residues. V was clipped by 7 bases and J by 8 bases, with 11 bases between them. The CDR3 sequence: CAITGELGELFF. CDR3 sequence (DNA): TGTGCCATCACCGGGGAGCTAGGGGAGCTGTTTTTT.

J is TRBJ2-7 and V is TRBV15; D might be TRBD1 (6 bases). The CDR3 spans 14 residues. V was clipped by 3 bases and J by 4 bases, with 13 bases between them. From germline, CDR1 is LNHNV and CDR2 YYDKDF (reference sequence). As DNA, the CDR3 is TGTGCCACCAGCAGGGGGACAACGACGTACGAGCAGTACTTC. Its protein is CATSRGTTTYEQYF.

The CDR3 nucleotides are TGTGCCAGCAGCTTGAACAGATATCAGCCCCAGCATTTT. Translating gives CASSLNRYQPQHF. The chain joins TRBV7-2 to TRBJ1-5, with D uncertain. Trimming removed 3 bases from V and 5 bases from J, with 8 bases in between. The CDR3 runs to 13 residues. Germline V lookup: CDR1 SGHTA, CDR2 FQGNSA.

V usage is TRBV11-2 and J usage is TRBJ2-7, with 8 bases identical to TRBD1. V gave up 8 bases and J gave up 12 bases; unmatched junction bases: 33. Germline V gives CDR1 SGHAT, CDR2 FQNNGV. The CDR3 has 19 amino acids. The CDR3 sequence: CASAKWTGFNVLENRELYF. The DNA of the CDR3 is TGTGCCAGCGCCAAATGGACAGGGTTTAACGTGTTGGAAAACAGAGAGTTGTACTTC.

The chain carries TRBV18 and TRBJ2-5, with D maybe TRBD1 (6 bases). The length of the CDR3 is 15 residues. The germline gives CDR1 KGHSH, CDR2 LQKENI. Trimming took off 6 bases at V and 1 base at J, with 15 bases between the two ends. The CDR3 DNA reads as TGTGCCAGCTCGCGAGACGGACAGACCCAAGAGACCCAGTACTTC. Its protein is CASSRDGQTQETQYF. Full variable domain (remainder filled in from reference TRBV18 and TRBJ2-5): NAGVMQNPRHLVRRRGQEARLRCSPMKGHSHVYWYRQLPEEGLKFMVYLQKENIIDESGMPKERFSAEFPKEGPSILRIQQVVRGDSAAYFCASSRDGQTQETQYFGPGTRLLVL.

This clone was found once. This rearrangement joins TRBV14 to TRBJ2-7; D is undetermined. The CDR3 sequence is 11 residues long. CDR1 SGHDN and CDR2 FVKESK come from the germline V gene. Trimming removed 2 bases at V and 7 bases at J, with 6 bases between. The CDR3 region is CASSQRKEQYF. CDR3 DNA sequence: TGTGCCAGCAGCCAACGAAAGGAGCAGTACTTC.